This T cell receptor (beta chain) was documented in a study of regulatory T cells in long-lasting Graves disease. Study-level information: Graves' patients (newly diagnosed) had been on antithyroid drugs under 3 months.

Broader study findings: Relative to newly diagnosed Graves' patients, persistent ones had lower TCR diversity.

This CDR3 region has 14 residues. V lost 6 bases and J 2 bases, leaving 13 bases between the germline ends. In building TCR beta libraries, iRepertoire HTBI primers were used together with Arm-PCR of CDR3 regions. TCRdb reanalysed the multiplex PCR reads using MiXCR and keeps one entry per CDR3 protein. This table holds roughly 530,000 distinct CDR3 sequences, roughly 16% found once. Time point given: newly diagnosed GD, antithyroid drugs for less than 3 months. PBMCs were the source of the RNA used for TCR sequencing. This clonotype was picked up many times. The target antigen is unknown. This sample also belongs to another study, concerning T cells in Graves' hyperthyroidism and ophthalmopathy. That study adds: Expanded thyroid clonotypes (above 0.001) were mostly also found in blood.

The TCR was taken from a woman aged 40 to 65 with Graves disease. Sequenced here: peripheral blood mononuclear cells (PBMCs), sampled at new diagnosis, from a patient treated with antithyroid drugs. This chain links TRBV12-3 or TRBV12-4 with TRBJ2-5; perhaps TRBD1 as D (6 bases). Written as DNA, the CDR3 is TGTGCCAGCAGCAGGGGAATGGGACAAGAGACCCAGTACTTC. Its protein product is CASSRGMGQETQYF.